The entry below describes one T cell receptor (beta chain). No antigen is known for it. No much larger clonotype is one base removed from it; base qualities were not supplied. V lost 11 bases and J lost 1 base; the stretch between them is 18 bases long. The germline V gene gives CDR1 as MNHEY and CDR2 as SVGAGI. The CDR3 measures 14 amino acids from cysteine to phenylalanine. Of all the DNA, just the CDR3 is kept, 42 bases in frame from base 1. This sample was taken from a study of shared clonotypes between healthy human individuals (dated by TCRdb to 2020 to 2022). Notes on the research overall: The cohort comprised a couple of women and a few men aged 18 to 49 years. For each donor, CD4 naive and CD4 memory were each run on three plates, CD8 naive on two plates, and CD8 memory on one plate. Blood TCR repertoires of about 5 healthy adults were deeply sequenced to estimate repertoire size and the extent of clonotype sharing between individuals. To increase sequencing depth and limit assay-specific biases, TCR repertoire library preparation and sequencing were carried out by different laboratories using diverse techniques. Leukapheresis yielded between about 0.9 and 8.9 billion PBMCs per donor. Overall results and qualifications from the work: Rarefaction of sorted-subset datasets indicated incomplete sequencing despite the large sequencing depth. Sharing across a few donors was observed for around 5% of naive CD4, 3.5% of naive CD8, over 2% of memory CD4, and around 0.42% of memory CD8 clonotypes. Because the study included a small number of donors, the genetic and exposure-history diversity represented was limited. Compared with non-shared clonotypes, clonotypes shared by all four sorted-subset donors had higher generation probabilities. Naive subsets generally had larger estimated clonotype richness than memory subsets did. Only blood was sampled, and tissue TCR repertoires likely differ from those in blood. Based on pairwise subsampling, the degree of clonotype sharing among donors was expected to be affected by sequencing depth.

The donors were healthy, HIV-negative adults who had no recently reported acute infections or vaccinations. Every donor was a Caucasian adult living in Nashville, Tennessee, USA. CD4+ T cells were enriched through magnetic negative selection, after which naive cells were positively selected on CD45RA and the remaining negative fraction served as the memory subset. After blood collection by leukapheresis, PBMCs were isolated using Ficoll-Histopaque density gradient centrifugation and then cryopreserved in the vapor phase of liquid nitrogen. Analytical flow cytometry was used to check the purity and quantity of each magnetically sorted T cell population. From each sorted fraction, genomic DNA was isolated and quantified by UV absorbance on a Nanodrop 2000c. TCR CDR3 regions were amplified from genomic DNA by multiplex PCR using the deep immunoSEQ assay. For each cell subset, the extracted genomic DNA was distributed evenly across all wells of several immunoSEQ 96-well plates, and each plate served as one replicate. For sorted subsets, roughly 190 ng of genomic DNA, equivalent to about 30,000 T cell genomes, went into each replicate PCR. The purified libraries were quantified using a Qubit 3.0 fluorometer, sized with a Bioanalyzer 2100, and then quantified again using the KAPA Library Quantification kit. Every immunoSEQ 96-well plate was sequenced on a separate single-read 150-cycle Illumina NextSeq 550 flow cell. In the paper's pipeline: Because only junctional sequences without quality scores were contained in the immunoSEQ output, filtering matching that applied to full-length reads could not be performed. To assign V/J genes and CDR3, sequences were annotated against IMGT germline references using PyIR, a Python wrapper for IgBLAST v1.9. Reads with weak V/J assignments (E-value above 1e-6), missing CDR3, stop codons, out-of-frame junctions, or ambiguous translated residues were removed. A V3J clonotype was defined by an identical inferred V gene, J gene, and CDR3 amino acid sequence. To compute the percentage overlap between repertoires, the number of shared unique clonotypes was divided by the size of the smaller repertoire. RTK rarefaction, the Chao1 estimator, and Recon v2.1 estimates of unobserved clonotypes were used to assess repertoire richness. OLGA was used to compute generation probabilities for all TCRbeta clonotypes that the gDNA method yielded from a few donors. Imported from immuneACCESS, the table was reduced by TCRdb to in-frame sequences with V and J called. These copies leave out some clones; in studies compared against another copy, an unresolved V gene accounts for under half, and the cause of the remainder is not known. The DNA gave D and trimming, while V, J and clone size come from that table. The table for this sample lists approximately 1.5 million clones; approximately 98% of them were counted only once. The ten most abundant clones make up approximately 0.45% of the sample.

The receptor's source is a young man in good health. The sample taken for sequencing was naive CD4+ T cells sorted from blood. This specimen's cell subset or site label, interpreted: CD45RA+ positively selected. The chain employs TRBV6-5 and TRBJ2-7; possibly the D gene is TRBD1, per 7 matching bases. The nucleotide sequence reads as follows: TGTGCCTCTAGGAGGGGGCAATCTTCCTACGAGCAGTACTTC. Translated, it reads CASRRGQSSYEQYF.